This entry features one T cell receptor beta chain sequence. The template was genomic DNA from peripheral blood, not RNA. Multiplex touch-down PCR with TRB-A/B primers amplified rearranged V-D-J TRB sequences. MiXCR, run by TCRdb on the multiplex PCR reads, gives a single entry per CDR3 protein. The repertoire holds roughly 6,500 distinct CDR3 sequences, with about 32% as singletons. The sample comes from a study of T cell repertoires in aging, cancer and after chemotherapy. Study information: Donors were grouped into six age bands spanning 30 or younger through 70 or older.

The CDR3 length is 16 residues. Germline assignment: CDR1 LNHNV and CDR2 YYDKDF (reference sequence). V was pared by 0 bases and J by 3 bases, with 14 bases between. The chain links TRBV15 to TRBJ1-1; D remains ambiguous. Material for sequencing was blood. The source of this sequence is a human donor with a blood cancer. The CDR3 nucleotides are TGTGCCACCAGCAGAGAGGCCCGGGGTGGGGACACTGAAGCTTTCTTT. Translating it yields CATSREARGGDTEAFF.